This TCR beta chain was obtained from a study of OX40 agonist ivuxolimab in advanced cancers. General notes on the study: Ivuxolimab was a fully human IgG2 agonistic monoclonal antibody targeting the costimulatory receptor OX40 (CD134). Prior anti-PD-1, anti-PD-L1 or anti-CTLA-4 therapy was permitted, and checkpoint inhibitors had been received by less than 45% of dose-escalation patients. The monotherapy dose-escalation portion (N of about 50 patients) of the phase I ivuxolimab trial is reported in the paper. Peripheral TCRbeta sequencing was intended to test whether TCR sequence diversity was altered and clonal T-cell expansion was caused by ivuxolimab. Of the approximately 50 dose-escalation patients, hepatocellular carcinoma was present in roughly 19, melanoma in roughly 15, renal cell carcinoma in 9 and head and neck cancer in 9. The dose-escalation cohort was around 83% male with a mean age of 60 years, ranging from about 23 to 85. Three dose-escalation patients achieved partial responses, one with hepatocellular carcinoma and two with cutaneous melanoma. Intravenous ivuxolimab was administered to patients every 2 weeks at six dose levels: 0.01, 0.1, 0.3, 1.5, 3 and 10 mg/kg. The paper as a whole reports these results and caveats: After ivuxolimab, expanded clones were on average more numerous among CD8+ T cells than among CD4+ T cells. Low levels of normalized T-cell clonal expansion were also seen in some patients who did not respond. At doses from 0.1 to 3.0 mg/kg, clonal expansion was seen in both CD4+ and CD8+ blood T cells between baseline and week 6. In partial responders in the 0.1-3.0 mg/kg groups, normalized peripheral clonal expansion was found to be among the lowest, especially among CD8+ T cells. Which antigens the clonally expanded peripheral T cells were specific for was not determined.

A remark on this clone: This clone's antigen is unknown. Base quality data are lacking; no much larger clone is found one base away.

The trial excluded patients who had a history of autoimmune disease or who were on systemic immunosuppression. Peripheral blood for TCR sequencing was collected from all dose cohorts at baseline, on cycle 4 day 1, and on cycle 7 day 1. Samples came from an open-label, multicenter, first-in-human phase I dose-escalation trial of ivuxolimab. The trial enrolled adults with locally advanced or metastatic head and neck squamous cell, hepatocellular, melanoma or renal cell carcinoma. Before TCR sequencing, CD4+ and CD8+ T cells were separately sorted from peripheral blood. CDR1 SQVTM and CDR2 ANQGSEA were looked up in the germline V gene. Deletion took 6 bases off V and 3 bases off J, with a span of 12 bases between the germline ends. There are 13 amino acids in the CDR3, from cysteine to phenylalanine inclusive. The retained sequence is limited to the CDR3, 39 bases, with the frame set at the first base.

To sequence the TCRbeta CDR3 region, genomic DNA was isolated from the sorted cells. The immunoSEQ Assay was used for sequencing of TCRbeta CDR3 regions. TCRdb holds this immuneACCESS table with in-frame rearrangements only. Some clones are missing; in checked studies, unresolved V genes explain under half, and the rest has no known cause. The sample table holds about 83,000 clones, of which under 90% were seen once. The ten largest clones represent approximately 2% of the sample. The sequence joins TRBV29-1 to TRBJ1-5; TRBD1 could be the D gene, as 6 bases match. The sample was CD4+ or CD8+ T cells sorted from blood, taken in a trial of the OX40 agonist ivuxolimab. This TCR came from an adult with an advanced solid tumor such as melanoma, head and neck, liver or kidney cancer. For the CDR3, the sequence is CSVDTGTNQPQHF. The DNA sequence follows: TGCAGCGTCGATACAGGGACCAATCAGCCCCAGCATTTT.